The T cell receptor (beta chain) described here comes from a study of T cell responses to AZD1222 COVID-19 vaccine. Across the whole study: The analysis combined second doses at about 4 or about 12 weeks.

Assay used: immunoSEQ multiplex PCR; TCRdb lists only in-frame clones, some missing. The sample yields 110,000 or so clones, 86% seen once. The table lists this clone with a few counts. Its antigen is as yet unknown. Per germline, CDR1 MGHRA and CDR2 YSYEKL. V gave up 0 bases and J gave up 2 bases, with 8 bases separating them. CDR3 length: 14 residues. Points from the study as a whole: Repertoire sampling was restricted to post-peak T cell response timepoints. Vaccine-associated CD4 TCRs ranged over spike, dominating at 160-218 and 743-854. It should be noted that donors were predominantly white British and more often female, and clonal diversity was possibly underestimated.

The chain couples TRBV4-1 to TRBJ2-7, with a tentative D call TRBD1 (5 bases). The sequencing used peripheral blood, collected on day 0 of AZD1222 vaccination. The clonotype originates from an adult in good health. CDR3 in DNA: TGCGCCAGCAGCCAAGATCTAGGGGCCTACGAGCAGTACTTC. Translation: CASSQDLGAYEQYF.